The rows below give T cell receptor beta chains drawn from one sample of a study of blood T cell repertoires in COVID-19. Sequencing used immunoSEQ multiplex PCR; TCRdb keeps in-frame clones, though not all of them. This table holds 400,000 or so clones, roughly 90% found once. Sequencing was done on a sample of peripheral blood. All receptors come from a man between 18 and 35 years old with COVID-19, enrolled during active disease. The CDR3 runs from the conserved cysteine through the conserved F or W. D genes are given only for firm matches. Expanded clones are given a class, and other clones once, few, many or no size at all.

D | J | length | size | V | DNA | CDR3
TRBD2 | TRBJ2-1 | 14 | once | TRBV4-1 | TGCGCCAGCAGCCCTGGGACTAGTATAAATGAGCAGTTCTTC | CASSPGTSINEQFF
TRBD1 | TRBJ1-1 | 14 | NA | TRBV11-3 | TGTGCCAGCAGTCATACTGGACAGGGCTCAGAAGCTTTCTTT | CASSHTGQGSEAFF
TRBD2 | TRBJ2-3 | 15 | NA | TRBV6-5 | TGTGCCAGCGCGAGACTAGCTGCTTTCACAGATACGCAGTATTTT | CASARLAAFTDTQYF
NA | TRBJ1-3 | 13 | NA | TRBV10-3 | TGTGCCATCAGTCCCGGTTCTGGAAACACCATATATTTT | CAISPGSGNTIYF
NA | TRBJ1-5 | 16 | NA | TRBV10-3 | TGTGCCATCAGTGAGTCGGATCCCCAGGGTAATCAGCCCCAGCATTTT | CAISESDPQGNQPQHF
TRBD1 | TRBJ2-2 | 14 | NA | TRBV6-5 | TGTGCCACAAACCGGGACAGGGGTAACGGGGAGCTGTTTTTT | CATNRDRGNGELFF
NA | TRBJ1-2 | 13 | NA | TRBV4-1 | TGCGCCAGCAGCAGGGACACGGCTATTGGCTACACCTTC | CASSRDTAIGYTF
NA | TRBJ2-7 | 14 | once | TRBV10-3 | TGTGCCATCAGTGACACCGGGGTCTCCTACGAGCAGTACTTC | CAISDTGVSYEQYF
NA | TRBJ2-3 | 14 | NA | TRBV12-5 | TGTGCTAGTGGTTTTAACTACCCCACAGATACGCAGTATTTT | CASGFNYPTDTQYF
TRBD2 | TRBJ2-7 | 16 | NA | TRBV11-1 | TGTGCCAGCAGCCCGGAGACTAGCGGGGGGAACTACGAGCAGTACTTC | CASSPETSGGNYEQYF
TRBD2 | TRBJ2-1 | 16 | once | TRBV7-9 | TGTGCCAGCAGCCTCGGGACTAGCGTTTCCTACAATGAGCAGTTCTTC | CASSLGTSVSYNEQFF
NA | TRBJ2-1 | 15 | once | TRBV7-8 | TGTGCCAGCAGCATGGTAGCGCGCAAGAACAATGAGCAGTTCTTC | CASSMVARKNNEQFF
NA | TRBJ2-3 | 15 | NA | TRBV4-1 | TGCGCCAGCAGCCAAGTTAGCGTGGGCACAGATACGCAGTATTTT | CASSQVSVGTDTQYF
TRBD1 | TRBJ1-4 | 16 | NA | TRBV6-6 | TGTGCCAGCAGTTACTCGATAGGGGGCCGCGGTGAAAAACTGTTTTTT | CASSYSIGGRGEKLFF
TRBD1 | TRBJ1-3 | 15 | NA | TRBV6-5 | TGTGCCAGCAAAAAGGACAGGGGGACTGGAAACACCATATATTTT | CASKKDRGTGNTIYF
TRBD1 | TRBJ2-2 | 15 | few | TRBV7-9 | TGTGCCAGCAGCGCGACAGGGGCTAACACCGGGGAGCTGTTTTTT | CASSATGANTGELFF